This TCR beta chain emerged from a study of cytomegalovirus exposure and HLA in healthy donors. Study observations and caveats: The authors later found most CMV-associated TCR beta chains appeared HLA-restricted. In vitro checks showed that a few CMV-associated chains really do target CMV antigens.

From germline, CDR1 is SGHRS and CDR2 YFSETQ. CDR3 length equals 15 residues. V lost 5 bases to trimming and J lost 3 bases; unmatched junction nucleotides: 4. PCR was performed using 60 Vbeta and 13 Jbeta primers. Clones were read by immunoSEQ multiplex PCR, and TCRdb kept only the in-frame ones, dropping some. The data show approximately 190,000 clones, more than 60% seen once. This clone showed up just once. Its antigen is not identified. The study sampled nominally healthy donors, though unrecorded immune exposures were likely. The gene calls are TRBV5-1 and TRBJ2-3; 12 bases fit TRBD2. The material sequenced was PBMCs. This TCR was sampled from a woman aged 25 to 39 in good health and CMV-seropositive. CDR3 sequence: CASRGTSGPTDTQYF. The DNA for the CDR3 is TGCGCCAGCAGGGGGACTAGCGGGCCGACAGATACGCAGTATTTT.